The present T cell receptor beta chain was sequenced within a study of identical twins. Trimming shortened V by 1 base and J by 3 bases, and 6 bases separated the two germline ends. Germline V gene data show CDR1 as LNHNV and CDR2 as YYDKDF (reference sequence). The CDR3 sequence is 13 residues long. Comments on this clonotype: Its target is not known.

One entry per CDR3 protein, called by TCRdb with MiXCR from the 5' RACE reads. The table shows around 670,000 distinct CDR3 sequences, with 6% to 6.5% occurring only once. Study outcomes and limitations: Cord blood beta clonotypes present at high abundance carried fewer insertions; no such pattern appeared in memory repertoires. The study found weaker excess twin sharing in beta out-of-frame sequences. Sequences that were out-of-frame, alpha and twin-shared displayed an excess of low generation probability. These conclusions were based on statistical analysis (cross-sectional, not following the same donors).

This TCR came from a man aged 18 to 29 in good health. The source material was naive T cells sorted from blood. This chain uses TRBV15 with TRBJ1-1, with a weak D call TRBD1 (5 bases). This CDR3 is CATSRGGDTEAFF. CDR3 in DNA: TGTGCCACCAGCAGAGGGGGGGACACTGAAGCTTTCTTT.